This TCR beta chain stems from a study of blood T cell repertoires in COVID-19. Study at large: Collection of acute and convalescent COVID-19 samples took place in the United States, Italy and Spain. Sample material is recorded as cDNA or gDNA derived from T cells, B-cell-depleted T cells, or PBMCs.

This clone has only a few counts. Source study methods: Reference gene primers were amplified, and this amplification served to estimate nucleated cell counts. Generated by immunoSEQ multiplex PCR, the TCRdb table keeps only in-frame clones and is missing some. For V, J and clone size, that table is used; D and trimming come from the DNA. The sample gives some 110,000 clones, roughly nine tenths of which show up once; 6% is in the top ten. This CDR3 is 14 amino acids long. Germline CDR1 reads LGHNA; CDR2 reads YSLEER. V lost 4 bases, J lost 6 bases, and 13 bases lay in between. The chain combines TRBV4-3 with TRBJ2-1; possibly TRBD1 for D (5 bases). This receptor was obtained from a human donor in a cohort sampled during active COVID-19. The sample consisted of peripheral blood. The CDR3 reads CASSRGYTPNEQFF. The CDR3, as DNA: TGCGCCAGCAGCCGGGGCTACACCCCCAATGAGCAGTTCTTC.